These 17 T cell receptor beta chains share one sample of origin, sequenced in a study of blood T cells in healthy people across ages. PCR was performed a second time for about 7 to 11 cycles using a sample-barcoded 5' primer and a J-beta primer mix. TCRdb redid the calling of the 5' RACE reads with MiXCR, one entry per CDR3 protein. This table holds some 1.5 million distinct CDR3 sequences, 28% found once. The sequenced sample consisted of blood. The receptors were gathered from a woman aged 25-40 years in good health.

Concerning this clonotype: A much larger clonotype is one base distant, so this may be a read error. This rearrangement joins TRBV7-3 to TRBJ2-1; TRBD2 aligns across 12 bases. Germline V gene data show CDR1 as SGHTA and CDR2 as FQGTGA. Trimming at V came to 4 bases and at J to 10 bases, leaving 11 bases not matched to a gene. The CDR3 runs to 16 residues. The CDR3 region is CASSSSGGAHPREQFF. The CDR3 DNA reads as TGTGCCAGCAGCTCTAGCGGGGGGGCCCATCCGAGAGAGCAGTTCTTC.

The sample holds a few counts of this clonotype. The chain uses TRBV6-6 and TRBJ2-7, with D unclear. Germline V gene lookup returns CDR1 MNHNY and CDR2 SVGAGI (reference sequence). The length of the CDR3 is 14 residues. V dropped 0 bases and J dropped 7 bases, with 13 bases sitting between them. The CDR3 sequence is CASSYSPQEWEQYF. CDR3 coding DNA: TGTGCCAGCAGTTACTCTCCCCAGGAATGGGAGCAGTACTTC.

This chain uses TRBV7-2 with TRBJ2-1; 8 bases are a match to TRBD2. The CDR3 covers 14 residues. With V trimmed by 5 bases and J by 8 bases, 8 bases remained unmatched. From germline, CDR1 is SGHTA and CDR2 FQGNSA. The CDR3 region is CASSKRLAWDEQFF. The CDR3 nucleotides read TGTGCCAGCAGCAAAAGACTAGCGTGGGATGAGCAGTTCTTC.

This clonotype has a handful of counts. This chain uses TRBV6-2 or TRBV6-3 with TRBJ2-4, with D perhaps matching TRBD2 (5 bases). The V and J ends lost 4 bases and 0 bases respectively, with 16 bases between them. The CDR3 contains 17 residues. CDR1 is MNHEY and CDR2 is SVGEGT in the germline V gene. CDR3 sequence reads: CASSLWKGVLAKNIQYF. The DNA of the CDR3 is TGTGCCAGCAGTTTGTGGAAGGGAGTTCTAGCCAAAAACATTCAGTACTTC.

This clonotype has ten or more counts. The V call is TRBV11-2, the J call TRBJ2-1, with D possibly TRBD2 on 5 matching bases. Trimming pared 0 bases from V and 8 bases from J, leaving 17 bases between. The CDR3 loop spans 16 amino acids. Germline lookup yields CDR1 SGHAT and CDR2 FQNNGV. CDR3 sequence: CASSLEAAGFGDEQFF. The CDR3 DNA sequence: TGTGCCAGCAGCTTAGAAGCGGCAGGTTTCGGGGATGAGCAGTTCTTC. Full variable domain (outside the CDR3, taken from reference TRBV11-2 and TRBJ2-1): EAGVAQSPRYKIIEKRQSVAFWCNPISGHATLYWYQQILGQGPKLLIQFQNNGVVDDSQLPKDRFSAERLKGVDSTLKIQPAKLEDSAVYLCASSLEAAGFGDEQFFGPGTRLTVL.

The chain joins TRBV15 to TRBJ2-7; maybe TRBD2 (6 bases). With 3 bases removed from V and 6 bases from J, the gap between germline ends came to 15 bases. The CDR3 is 14 amino acids. In germline, CDR1 is LNHNV, CDR2 YYDKDF (reference sequence). CDR3 sequence reads: CATSRRDGRGEQYF. CDR3 DNA sequence: TGTGCCACCAGCAGGCGGGACGGCCGGGGCGAGCAGTACTTC.

In regard to this clonotype: This may be a read error: a much more frequent sequence differs by one nucleotide. Given the absence of the conserved phenylalanine or tryptophan at the CDR3 end, a read error is likely. V and J are TRBV29-1 and TRBJ1-1, with 7 nucleotides matching TRBD1. Germline CDR1 SQVTM, CDR2 ANQGSEA. This CDR3 has 14 residues. With V trimmed by 6 bases and J by 1 base, 8 bases remained unmatched. The DNA of the CDR3 is TGCAGCGTCGTCCTCGGGACAGCGAACACTGAAGCTTTCTGT. The encoded protein is CSVVLGTANTEAFC.

The V and J genes are TRBV5-1 and TRBJ2-2; D is possibly TRBD1 or TRBD2 (5 bases each). V was cut by 1 base and J by 5 bases, with 12 bases left in between. CDR1 is SGHRS, CDR2 YFSETQ, per germline. This CDR3 is built from 15 residues. The DNA for the CDR3 is TGCGCCAGCAGCTTGCAGGGAGAACGAACCGGGGAGCTGTTTTTT. It codes for CASSLQGERTGELFF.

The rearrangement links TRBV27 to TRBJ1-1; 7 bases are a match to TRBD1. The CDR3 is 17 residues long. The junction had 13 bases not matched to a gene; V was cut back by 6 bases and J by 0 bases. Germline V gene lookup returns CDR1 MNHEY and CDR2 SMNVEV (reference sequence). For the CDR3, the DNA is TGTGCCAGCAGCCCGACAGGGAGGGGCTTAATGAACACTGAAGCTTTCTTT. It codes for CASSPTGRGLMNTEAFF.

This chain joins TRBV18 and TRBJ2-3; D may be TRBD2 (5 bases). Trimming stripped 1 base from V and 2 bases from J, with 19 bases between. CDR1 KGHSH and CDR2 LQKENI come from the germline V gene. The CDR3 is 18 residues long. CDR3 sequence: CASSPRKGPRAATDTQYF. The CDR3 DNA follows: TGTGCCAGCTCACCACGTAAGGGTCCGCGGGCCGCCACAGATACGCAGTATTTT.

The rearrangement joins TRBV28 to TRBJ1-4; the match to TRBD1 covers 7 bases. The trim removed 6 bases at V and 5 bases at J, leaving 9 bases unmatched. This CDR3 contains 15 residues. Germline-derived CDR1 and CDR2 are MDHEN and SYDVKM. CDR3 sequence: CASSIGGAGNEKLFF. The CDR3 DNA sequence: TGTGCCAGCAGCATAGGGGGCGCGGGAAATGAAAAACTGTTTTTT.

This clonotype occurred many times. The V gene is TRBV10-3, the J gene TRBJ2-7; 9 positions agree with TRBD2. Trimming at V came to 6 bases and at J to 7 bases, leaving 13 bases not matched to a gene. CDR3 length: 15 residues. Looked up from germline, CDR1 is ENHRY and CDR2 is SYGVKD. The CDR3 reads CAIRGLAQGSGEQYF. CDR3 sequence (DNA): TGTGCCATCAGGGGACTAGCCCAGGGGTCAGGAGAGCAGTACTTC.

Note on this clonotype: A read error may produce the germline difference seen at one junction end. The V call is TRBV6-5, the J call TRBJ2-4, with unresolved D. This CDR3 contains 13 residues. Looked up from germline, CDR1 is MNHEY and CDR2 is SVGAGI. The CDR3 loop is CACSRSRNNEQYF. Written as DNA, the CDR3 is TGTGCCTGCAGCCGGTCCAGAAACAATGAGCAGTACTTC.

J is TRBJ2-1 and V is TRBV6-2 or TRBV6-3, with D hard to call. Germline V lookup: CDR1 MNHEY, CDR2 SVGEGT. The CDR3 has 16 amino acids. Trimming cost V 5 bases and J 0 bases, with 14 bases left between them. The CDR3 here is CASSRGILSSYNEQFF. In nucleotides, the CDR3 is TGTGCCAGCAGTCGAGGAATCCTCAGCTCCTACAATGAGCAGTTCTTC.

This clonotype was detected only a few times. The gene calls are TRBV6-6 and TRBJ2-1, with D possibly matching TRBD2 (6 bases). V lost 2 bases and J lost 8, with 16 bases in between. Per the germline V gene, CDR1 is MNHNY and CDR2 is SVGAGI (reference sequence). The CDR3 totals 15 residues. CDR3 sequence (DNA): TGTGCCAGCAGTTACGCGTGGGGCAGGGACTATGAGCAGTTCTTC. Translated: CASSYAWGRDYEQFF.

This clonotype was picked up many times. The chain links TRBV12-3 or TRBV12-4 to TRBJ2-6, with a weak D call TRBD1 (6 bases). The CDR3 sequence is 14 residues long. V was clipped by 5 bases and J by 10 bases, with 15 bases between them. The CDR3: CASSVKLGQNVLTF. CDR3 coding DNA: TGTGCCAGCAGTGTAAAACTCGGACAGAACGTCCTGACTTTC.

To note about this clonotype: The junction shows a germline mismatch at one end, possibly a read error. The chain is built from TRBV4-1 and TRBJ2-5, with D possibly being TRBD2 (6 bases). The CDR3 runs 18 residues. The germline gives CDR1 MGHRA, CDR2 YSYEKL. CDR3 nucleotide sequence: TGCGCCGGCAGCCAGTTGTGGCGCGCGGGGAAAAGCCAAGAGACCCAGTACTTC. Translating it yields CAGSQLWRAGKSQETQYF.